The present T cell receptor (beta chain) was sequenced within a study of OX40 agonist ivuxolimab in advanced cancers. This CDR3 region has 16 residues. Germline values: CDR1 MNHEY, CDR2 SMNVEV (reference sequence). Trimming took 5 bases from V and 2 from J; bases not matched to a gene: 6. Libraries were prepared by immunoSEQ multiplex PCR; TCRdb keeps only in-frame clonotypes and omits some of them. The sample holds about 38,000 clones, 65% to 80% seen once. The chain joins TRBV27 to TRBJ2-7; 13 positions match TRBD2. The receptor's source is an adult with an advanced solid tumor such as melanoma, head and neck, liver or kidney cancer. This specimen was CD4+ or CD8+ T cells sorted from blood, taken in a trial of the OX40 agonist ivuxolimab. This chain's CDR3 is CASSTRTSGSPYEQYF. For the CDR3, the DNA is TGTGCCAGCAGTACCCGGACTAGCGGGAGTCCCTACGAGCAGTACTTC.